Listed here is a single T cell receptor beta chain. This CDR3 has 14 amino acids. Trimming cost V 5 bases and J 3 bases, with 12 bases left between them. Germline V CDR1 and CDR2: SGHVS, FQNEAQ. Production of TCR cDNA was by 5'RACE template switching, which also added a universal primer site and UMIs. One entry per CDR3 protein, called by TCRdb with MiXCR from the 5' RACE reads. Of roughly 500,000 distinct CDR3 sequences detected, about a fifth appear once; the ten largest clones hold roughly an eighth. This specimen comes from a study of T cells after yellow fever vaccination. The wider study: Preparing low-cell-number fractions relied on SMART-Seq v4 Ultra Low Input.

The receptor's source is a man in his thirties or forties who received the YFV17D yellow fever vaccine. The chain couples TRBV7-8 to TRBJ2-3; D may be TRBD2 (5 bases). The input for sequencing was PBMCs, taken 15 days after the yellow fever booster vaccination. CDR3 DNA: TGTGCCAGCAGCCCCGGGGAGTTGACAGATACGCAGTATTTT. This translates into CASSPGELTDTQYF.